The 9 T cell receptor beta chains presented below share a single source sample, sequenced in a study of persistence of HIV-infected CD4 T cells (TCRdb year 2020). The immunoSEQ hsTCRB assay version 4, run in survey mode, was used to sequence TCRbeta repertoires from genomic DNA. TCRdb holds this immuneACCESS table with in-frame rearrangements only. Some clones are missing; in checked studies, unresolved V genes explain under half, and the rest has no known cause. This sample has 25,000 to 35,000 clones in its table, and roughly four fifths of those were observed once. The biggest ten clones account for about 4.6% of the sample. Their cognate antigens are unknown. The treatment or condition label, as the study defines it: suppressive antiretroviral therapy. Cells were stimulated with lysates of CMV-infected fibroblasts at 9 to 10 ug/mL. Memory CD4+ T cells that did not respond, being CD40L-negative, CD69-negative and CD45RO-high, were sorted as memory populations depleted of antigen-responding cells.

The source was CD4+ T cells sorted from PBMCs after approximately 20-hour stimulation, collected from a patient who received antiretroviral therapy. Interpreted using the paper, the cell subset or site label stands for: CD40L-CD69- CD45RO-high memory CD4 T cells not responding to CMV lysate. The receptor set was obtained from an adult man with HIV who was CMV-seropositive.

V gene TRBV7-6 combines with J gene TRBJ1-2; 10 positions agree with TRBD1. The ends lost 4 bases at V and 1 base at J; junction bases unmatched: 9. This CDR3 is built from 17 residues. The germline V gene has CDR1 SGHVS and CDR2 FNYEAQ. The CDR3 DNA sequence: TGTGCCAGCAGCTCCCGGGACAGGGGCGAAAGTAACTATGGCTACACCTTC. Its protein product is CASSSRDRGESNYGYTF.

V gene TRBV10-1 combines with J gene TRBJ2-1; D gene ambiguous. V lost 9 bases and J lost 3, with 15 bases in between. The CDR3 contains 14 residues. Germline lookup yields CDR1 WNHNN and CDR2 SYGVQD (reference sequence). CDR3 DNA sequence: TGCGCCAGTCTGAGTGGCGGTGGCTACAATGAGCAGTTCTTC. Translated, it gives CASLSGGGYNEQFF.

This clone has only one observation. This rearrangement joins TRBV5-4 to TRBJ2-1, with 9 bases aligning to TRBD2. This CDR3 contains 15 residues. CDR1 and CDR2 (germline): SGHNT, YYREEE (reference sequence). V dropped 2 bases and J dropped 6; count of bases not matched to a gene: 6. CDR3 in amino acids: CASSFASGNTNEQFF. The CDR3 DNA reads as TGTGCCAGCAGCTTTGCTAGCGGGAATACCAATGAGCAGTTCTTC.

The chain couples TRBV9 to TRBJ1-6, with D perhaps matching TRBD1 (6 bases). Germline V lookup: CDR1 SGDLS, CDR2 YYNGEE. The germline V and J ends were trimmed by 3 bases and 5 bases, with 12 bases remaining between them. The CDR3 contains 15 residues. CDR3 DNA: TGTGCCAGCAGCGCGGAACAGGGCCATAATTCACCCCTCCACTTT. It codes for CASSAEQGHNSPLHF.

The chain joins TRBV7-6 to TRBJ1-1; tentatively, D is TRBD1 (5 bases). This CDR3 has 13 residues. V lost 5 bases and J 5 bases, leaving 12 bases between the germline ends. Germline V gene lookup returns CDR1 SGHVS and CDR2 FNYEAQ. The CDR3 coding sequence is TGTGCCAGCAGCAACATTGGGGCAACTGAAGCTTTCTTT. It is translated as CASSNIGATEAFF.

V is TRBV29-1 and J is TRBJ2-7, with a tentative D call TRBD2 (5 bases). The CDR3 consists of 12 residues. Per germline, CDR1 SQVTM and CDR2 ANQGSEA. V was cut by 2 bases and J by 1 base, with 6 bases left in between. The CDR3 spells CSVETGSYEQYF. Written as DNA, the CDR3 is TGCAGCGTTGAAACGGGATCCTACGAGCAGTACTTC.

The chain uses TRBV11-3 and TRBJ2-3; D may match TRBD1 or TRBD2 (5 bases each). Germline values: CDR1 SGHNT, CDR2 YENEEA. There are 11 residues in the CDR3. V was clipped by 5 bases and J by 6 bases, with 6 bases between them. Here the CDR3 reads CASSEGDTQYF. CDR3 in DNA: TGTGCCAGCAGCGAGGGGGATACGCAGTATTTT.

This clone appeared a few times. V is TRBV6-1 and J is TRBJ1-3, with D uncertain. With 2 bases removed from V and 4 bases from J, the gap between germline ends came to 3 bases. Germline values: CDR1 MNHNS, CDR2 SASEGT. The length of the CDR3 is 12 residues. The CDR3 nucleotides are TGTGCCAGCAGTGAAATCGGAAACACCATATATTTT. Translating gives CASSEIGNTIYF.

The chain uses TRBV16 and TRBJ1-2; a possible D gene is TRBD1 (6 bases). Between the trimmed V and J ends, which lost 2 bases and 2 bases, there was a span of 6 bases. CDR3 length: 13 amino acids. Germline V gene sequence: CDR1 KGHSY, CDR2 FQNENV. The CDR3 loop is CASSQTGNYGYTF. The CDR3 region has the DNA TGTGCCAGCAGCCAAACAGGGAACTATGGCTACACCTTC.